The sequence of this TCR beta chain was determined in a study of T cell repertoires in cytomegalovirus infection. For the study at large: The public TCR beta signatures pointed to both CMV infection and matching HLA type.

There are many counts of this clonotype. Antigen specificity is unknown. Study-wide findings and caveats: Across the ex vivo response, the dominant clonotypes were HLA-C-restricted CMV-specific TCR beta clonotypes. Individuals carrying CMV plus the relevant HLA were identified by cumulative frequency of public TCR beta families.

The CDR3 runs 16 residues. J gave up 4 bases and V 0 bases, and 3 bases lay outside the gene matches. Germline CDR1 MNHEY, CDR2 SVGEGT. TCRdb redid the calling of the reads with MiXCR, one entry per CDR3 protein. The data show about 240,000 distinct CDR3 sequences, with approximately 7% seen just once and roughly 6% held by the top ten. The chain employs TRBV6-2 or TRBV6-3 and TRBJ2-1; 10 bases align to TRBD2. The TCR was taken from a human donor in good health (CMV status not recorded). Some clones in this sample may be carry-over from other donors' samples. What was sequenced was PBMCs. CDR3 in DNA: TGTGCCAGCAGTTACTCCTTAGCGGGGGGTTACAATGAGCAGTTCTTC. Amino acid sequence: CASSYSLAGGYNEQFF.